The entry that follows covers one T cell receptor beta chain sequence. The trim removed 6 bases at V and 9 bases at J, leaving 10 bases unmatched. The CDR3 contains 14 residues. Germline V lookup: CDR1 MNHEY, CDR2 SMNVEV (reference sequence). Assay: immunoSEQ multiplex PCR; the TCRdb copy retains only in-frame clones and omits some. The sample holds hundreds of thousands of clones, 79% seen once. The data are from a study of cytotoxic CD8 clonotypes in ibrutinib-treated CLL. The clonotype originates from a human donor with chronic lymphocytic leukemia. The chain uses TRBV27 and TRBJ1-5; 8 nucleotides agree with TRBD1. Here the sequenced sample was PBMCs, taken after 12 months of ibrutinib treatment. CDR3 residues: CASSPGQGTWPQHF. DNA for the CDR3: TGTGCCAGCAGCCCAGGACAGGGAACATGGCCCCAGCATTTT.